These 14 T cell receptor beta chains were all obtained from the same sample, sequenced in a study of blood T cell repertoires in COVID-19. Assay: immunoSEQ multiplex PCR; the TCRdb copy retains only in-frame clones and omits some. Of 80,000 to 100,000 clones listed, around two thirds are singletons. Sequenced: peripheral blood. The origin of the receptors is a man aged 70-80 years with COVID-19, enrolled during active disease.

The V gene is TRBV13, the J gene TRBJ2-7; TRBD2 aligns across 7 bases. CDR3 length: 14 residues. CDR1 and CDR2 (germline): PRHDT, FYEKMQ (reference sequence). J lost 2 bases, V lost 8 bases, and 9 bases had no gene match. CDR3 sequence reads: CASQAASGTYEQYF. CDR3 sequence (DNA): TGTGCCAGCCAAGCGGCTAGCGGAACCTACGAGCAGTACTTC.

This chain joins TRBV10-3 and TRBJ1-2; 7 nucleotides line up with TRBD1. The germline V gene encodes CDR1 ENHRY and CDR2 SYGVKD. The V and J ends lost 4 bases and 2 bases, in that order; junction bases with no gene match: 7. The CDR3 sequence is 15 residues long. The CDR3 DNA sequence: TGTGCCATCAGTGGCAACAGGGGAGAAAACTATGGCTACACCTTC. It is translated as CAISGNRGENYGYTF.

The rearrangement uses TRBV4-3 and TRBJ2-2; D unresolved. Germline V gives CDR1 LGHNA, CDR2 YSLEER. The CDR3 length is 15 residues. V lost 1 base, J lost 4 bases, and 10 bases lay in between. Here the CDR3 reads CASSQGYSLTGELFF. The CDR3 DNA is TGCGCCAGCAGCCAAGGTTACAGCCTCACCGGGGAGCTGTTTTTT.

This rearrangement joins TRBV29-1 to TRBJ2-3; a possible D gene is TRBD2 (6 bases). The CDR3 spans 13 residues. Germline loops: CDR1 SQVTM, CDR2 ANQGSEA. V dropped 8 bases and J dropped 4 bases, with 16 bases sitting between them. The CDR3 DNA is TGCAGCCTCGGAAGGGGAGGCGCAGATACGCAGTATTTT. Its protein product is CSLGRGGADTQYF.

The chain joins TRBV4-2 to TRBJ2-3; weak D call: TRBD2 (6 bases). Trimming removed 0 bases from V and 0 bases from J, with 13 bases in between. This CDR3 is 17 amino acids long. CDR1 and CDR2 from the germline V gene are LGHNA and YNFKEQ. CDR3 nucleotides: TGTGCCAGCAGCCAAGATCTCAGCGGGTCTAGCACAGATACGCAGTATTTT. Translated, it gives CASSQDLSGSSTDTQYF.

The chain combines TRBV9 with TRBJ2-1; the match to TRBD1 covers 9 bases. Losses at the gene ends were 0 bases for V and 5 bases for J; bases not matched to a gene: 15. CDR1 is SGDLS and CDR2 is YYNGEE in the germline V gene. The CDR3 covers 19 residues. The CDR3 protein is CASSVDPGQGLLTDNEQFF. In DNA, the CDR3 is TGTGCCAGCAGCGTAGATCCGGGACAGGGACTCTTGACCGACAATGAGCAGTTCTTC.

This clone was seen a few times. This chain joins TRBV2 and TRBJ1-2; 7 bases are a match to TRBD1. CDR1 and CDR2 from the germline V gene are SNHLY and FYNNEI. V lost 6 bases, J lost 2 bases, and 6 bases stayed unmatched. This CDR3 region has 14 residues. The CDR3: CASRPGQLNYGYTF. CDR3 DNA: TGTGCCAGCAGGCCGGGACAGTTAAACTATGGCTACACCTTC.

This clone was observed a few times. The CDR3 is CASSFLAGAPKQFF. CDR3 nucleotide sequence: TGTGCCAGCAGCTTTTTAGCGGGAGCGCCGAAGCAGTTCTTC. This chain uses TRBV28 with TRBJ2-1, with 9 nucleotides matching TRBD2. CDR1 MDHEN and CDR2 SYDVKM come from the germline V gene. The CDR3 runs 14 residues. The ends lost 6 bases at V and 11 bases at J; junction bases unmatched: 11.

The chain links TRBV20-1 to TRBJ1-1; 7 bases agree with TRBD1. Germline V gene data show CDR1 as DFQATT and CDR2 as SNEGSKA (reference sequence). The CDR3 extends over 10 amino acids. DNA of the CDR3: TGCAGCGCAGGGGGAACTGAAGCTTTCTTT. This encodes CSAGGTEAFF.

V and J are TRBV27 and TRBJ2-7; TRBD2 agrees at 7 bases. V trimming: 2 bases; J trimming: 2 bases; junction bases outside the gene matches: 6. Germline CDR1 reads MNHEY; CDR2 reads SMNVEV (reference sequence). The CDR3 runs 15 residues. CDR3 sequence (DNA): TGTGCCAGCAGTTTACGAGGGAGGGCCCCCTACGAGCAGTACTTC. Translated: CASSLRGRAPYEQYF.

This clone has a handful of counts. The chain is built from TRBV9 and TRBJ2-2, with D possibly TRBD1 on 5 matching bases. V lost 7 bases and J 0 bases, leaving 10 bases between the germline ends. The length of the CDR3 is 14 residues. From germline, CDR1 is SGDLS and CDR2 YYNGEE. CDR3 bases: TGTGCCAGCCAGGGCGACGCGAACACCGGGGAGCTGTTTTTT. This gives the protein CASQGDANTGELFF.

The chain has TRBV3-1 (or the pseudogene TRBV3-2) and TRBJ1-1, with TRBD1 matching over 9 bases. Germline V gene data show CDR1 as LGHDT and CDR2 as YNNKEL (reference sequence). This CDR3 is 14 amino acids long. J was trimmed by 3 bases and V by 6 bases; bases with no gene match: 5. CDR3 DNA: TGTGCCAGCAGGAAGACAGGGGGGCACACTGAAGCTTTCTTT. It encodes CASRKTGGHTEAFF.

The V and J genes are TRBV28 and TRBJ2-1, with 14 bases lining up with TRBD2. J was trimmed by 1 base and V by 7 bases; bases with no gene match: 12. CDR3 size: 19 residues. CDR1 MDHEN and CDR2 SYDVKM come from the germline V gene. Written as DNA, the CDR3 is TGTGCCAGCACCCCCTGGGGACTAGCGGGAGAAGGATCCTACAATGAGCAGTTCTTC. Translating gives CASTPWGLAGEGSYNEQFF.

The V and J genes are TRBV5-3 and TRBJ2-3; 9 bases are shared with TRBD1. TRBV5-3 is marked as an open reading frame, function uncertain. Losses at the gene ends were 0 bases for V and 3 bases for J; bases not matched to a gene: 8. The CDR3 runs to 17 residues. The CDR3, as DNA: TGTGCCAGAAGCTTGGAGGCGTCGGACAGGGGTACAGATACGCAGTATTTT. Protein sequence: CARSLEASDRGTDTQYF.